Listed here are 10 T cell receptor beta chains from one sample, sequenced in a study of T cells in tuberculosis. Sequencing used immunoSEQ multiplex PCR; TCRdb keeps in-frame clones, though not all of them. The sample lists 25,000 to 35,000 clones; approximately 93% were seen once. The material sequenced was PBMCs. These receptors all stem from a donor aged 10-29 years with latent tuberculosis or without tuberculosis infection.

This clone was seen a handful of times. The CDR3 loop reads CSGTRQGGGYTF. CDR3 nucleotide sequence: TGCAGCGGTACTCGACAGGGAGGCGGCTACACCTTC. This rearrangement joins TRBV29-1 to TRBJ1-2; 7 bases fit TRBD1. The germline CDR1 and CDR2 sequences are SQVTM and ANQGSEA. Trimming cost V 7 bases and J 8 bases; bases outside gene matches: 10. The length of the CDR3 is 12 residues.

This clone was picked up one time. CDR3 DNA: TGTGCCAGCAGTTCCTCGGGACTAGCGGGAGGGCCGTCTATTTACGAGCAGTACTTC. Translating gives CASSSSGLAGGPSIYEQYF. The gene calls are TRBV28 and TRBJ2-7, with 16 nucleotides matching TRBD2. Unmatched junction bases numbered 13, after V lost 4 bases and J lost 4 bases. The CDR3 runs 19 residues. The V gene's germline CDR1 is MDHEN and CDR2 SYDVKM.

The gene calls are TRBV5-1 and TRBJ2-5; 8 bases are a match to TRBD2. The trim removed 2 bases at V and 3 bases at J, leaving 6 bases unmatched. The length of the CDR3 is 15 residues. CDR1 and CDR2 (germline): SGHRS, YFSETQ. The DNA for the CDR3 is TGCGCCAGCAGCTTCTCTGCGGGGGGAAAAGAGACCCAGTACTTC. This translates into CASSFSAGGKETQYF.

The chain joins TRBV25-1 to TRBJ2-4, with D possibly matching TRBD1 (6 bases). CDR3 length: 12 residues. The germline gives CDR1 MGHDK, CDR2 SYGVNS. The V gene lost 4 bases and the J gene lost 7 bases, with 8 bases spanning the gap. DNA of the CDR3: TGTGCCAGCAGTGCCGGACAGAACATTCAGTACTTC. Its protein product is CASSAGQNIQYF.

The chain couples TRBV2 to TRBJ1-6; unclear D gene. Germline CDR1 SNHLY, CDR2 FYNNEI. The V gene lost 9 bases and the J gene lost 0 bases, with 12 bases spanning the gap. This CDR3 contains 15 residues. CDR3 in amino acids: CASSVGSSYNSPLHF. CDR3 nucleotides: TGTGCCAGTTCGGTCGGGAGCTCCTATAATTCACCCCTCCACTTT. The entire variable domain, with the rest obtained from reference TRBV2 and TRBJ1-6, is as follows: EPEVTQTPSHQVTQMGQEVILRCVPISNHLYFYWYRQILGQKVEFLVSFYNNEISEKSEIFDDQFSVERPDGSNFTLKIRSTKLEDSAMYFCASSVGSSYNSPLHFGNGTRLTVT.

This chain uses TRBV6-5 with TRBJ1-2; D possibly corresponds to TRBD1 (6 bases). Germline-derived CDR1 and CDR2 are MNHEY and SVGAGI. With 6 bases removed from V and 7 bases from J, the gap between germline ends came to 18 bases. The CDR3 is made up of 14 amino acids. The CDR3 sequence: CASRSRGGLGGYTF. DNA for the CDR3: TGTGCCAGCAGGTCGAGGGGGGGCTTGGGTGGCTACACCTTC.

This chain links TRBV28 with TRBJ2-3, with D possibly matching TRBD2 (5 bases). V lost 3 bases and J 1 base, leaving 8 bases between the germline ends. The CDR3 is 14 residues long. CDR1 is MDHEN and CDR2 is SYDVKM in the germline V gene. The CDR3 is CASSFWRGTDTQYF. In DNA, the CDR3 is TGTGCCAGCAGTTTCTGGCGGGGCACAGATACGCAGTATTTT.

The chain carries TRBV11-1 and TRBJ2-6; 8 positions match TRBD1. V gave up 2 bases and J gave up 0 bases; unmatched junction bases: 6. Looked up from germline, CDR1 is SGHAT and CDR2 is FQDESV (reference sequence). The CDR3 runs to 18 residues. The CDR3 DNA reads as TGTGCCAGCAGCTTACATTACCAGGGGGCCTCTGGGGCCAACGTCCTGACTTTC. Its protein product is CASSLHYQGASGANVLTF.

CDR3 loop: CASRGQGHTGELFF. CDR3 DNA sequence: TGTGCCAGCAGGGGACAGGGTCACACCGGGGAGCTGTTTTTT. V gene TRBV6-6 combines with J gene TRBJ2-2, with 9 bases identical to TRBD1. The CDR3 has 14 amino acids. Trimming removed 6 bases from V and 3 bases from J; junction bases left unmatched: 2. Per the germline V gene, CDR1 is MNHNY and CDR2 is SVGAGI (reference sequence).

This chain's CDR3 is CASSLTSVYEQYF. The CDR3 nucleotides are TGTGCCAGCAGTCTGACTAGCGTCTACGAGCAGTACTTC. This chain uses TRBV27 with TRBJ2-7; 8 nucleotides agree with TRBD2. The CDR3 runs 13 residues. Unmatched junction bases numbered 3, after V lost 5 bases and J lost 3 bases. The germline gives CDR1 MNHEY, CDR2 SMNVEV (reference sequence).